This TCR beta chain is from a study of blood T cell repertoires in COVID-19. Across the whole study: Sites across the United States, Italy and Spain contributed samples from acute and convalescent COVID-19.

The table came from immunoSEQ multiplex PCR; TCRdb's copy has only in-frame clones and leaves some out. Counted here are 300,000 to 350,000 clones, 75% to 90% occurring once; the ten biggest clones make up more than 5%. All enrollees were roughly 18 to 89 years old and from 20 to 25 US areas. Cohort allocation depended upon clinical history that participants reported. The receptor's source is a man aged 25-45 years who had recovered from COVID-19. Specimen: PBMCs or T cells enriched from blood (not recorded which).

Here the CDR3 reads CASTPGTKQETQYF. The DNA of the CDR3 is TGTGCCAGCACCCCTGGCACCAAACAAGAGACCCAGTACTTC. The chain recombines TRBV28 with TRBJ2-5; D unresolved. The CDR3 extends over 14 amino acids. Germline values: CDR1 MDHEN, CDR2 SYDVKM. V shed 7 bases and J shed 2 bases, with 14 bases lying between them.